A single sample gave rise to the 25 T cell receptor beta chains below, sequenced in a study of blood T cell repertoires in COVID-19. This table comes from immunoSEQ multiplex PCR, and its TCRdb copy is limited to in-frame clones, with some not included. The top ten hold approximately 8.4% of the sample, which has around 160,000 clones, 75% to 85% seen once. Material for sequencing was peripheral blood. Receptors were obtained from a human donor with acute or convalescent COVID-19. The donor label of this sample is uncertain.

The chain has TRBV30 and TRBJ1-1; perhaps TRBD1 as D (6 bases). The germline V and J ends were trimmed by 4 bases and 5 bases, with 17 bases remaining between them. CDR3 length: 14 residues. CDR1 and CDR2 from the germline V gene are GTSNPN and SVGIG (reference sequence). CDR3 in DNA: TGTGCCTGGACCACCGGGGGGCGAGAAACTGAAGCTTTCTTT. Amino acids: CAWTTGGRETEAFF.

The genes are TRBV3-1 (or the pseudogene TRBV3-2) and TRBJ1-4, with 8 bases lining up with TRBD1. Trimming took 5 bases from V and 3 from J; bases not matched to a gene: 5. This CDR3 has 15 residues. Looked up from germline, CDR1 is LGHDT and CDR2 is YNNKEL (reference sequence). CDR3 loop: CASSYQGAANEKLFF. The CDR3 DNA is TGTGCCAGCAGCTACCAGGGGGCTGCTAATGAAAAACTGTTTTTT.

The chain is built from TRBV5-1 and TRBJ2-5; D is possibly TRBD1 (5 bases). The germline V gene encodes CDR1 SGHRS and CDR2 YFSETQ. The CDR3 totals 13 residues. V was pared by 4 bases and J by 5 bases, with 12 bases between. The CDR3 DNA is TGCGCCAGCAGCCCTGACAGCTCTGAGACCCAGTACTTC. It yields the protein CASSPDSSETQYF.

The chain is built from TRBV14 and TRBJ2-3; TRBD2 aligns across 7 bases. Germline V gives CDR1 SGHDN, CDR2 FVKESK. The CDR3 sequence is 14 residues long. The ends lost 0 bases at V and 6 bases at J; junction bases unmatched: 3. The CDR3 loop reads CASSQETSVDTQYF. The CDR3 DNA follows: TGTGCCAGCAGCCAAGAAACTAGCGTGGATACGCAGTATTTT. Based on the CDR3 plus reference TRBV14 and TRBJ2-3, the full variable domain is EAGVTQFPSHSVIEKGQTVTLRCDPISGHDNLYWYRRVMGKEIKFLLHFVKESKQDESGMPNNRFLAERTGGTYSTLKVQPAELEDSGVYFCASSQETSVDTQYFGPGTRLTVL.

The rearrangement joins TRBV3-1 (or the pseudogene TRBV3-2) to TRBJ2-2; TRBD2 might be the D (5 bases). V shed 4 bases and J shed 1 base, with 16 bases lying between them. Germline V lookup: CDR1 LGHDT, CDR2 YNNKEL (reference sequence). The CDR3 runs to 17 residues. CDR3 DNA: TGTGCCAGCAGCCCCCTCCTCTACGGGGTGAACACCGGGGAGCTGTTTTTT. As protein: CASSPLLYGVNTGELFF.

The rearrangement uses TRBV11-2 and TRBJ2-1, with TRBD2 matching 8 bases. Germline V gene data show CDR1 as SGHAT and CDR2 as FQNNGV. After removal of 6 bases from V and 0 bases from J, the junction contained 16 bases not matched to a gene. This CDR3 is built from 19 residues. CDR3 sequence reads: CASSLRGAGVFSSYNEQFF. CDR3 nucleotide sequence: TGTGCCAGCAGTCTCCGCGGAGCGGGGGTTTTCAGCTCCTACAATGAGCAGTTCTTC. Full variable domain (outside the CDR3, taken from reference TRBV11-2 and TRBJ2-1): EAGVAQSPRYKIIEKRQSVAFWCNPISGHATLYWYQQILGQGPKLLIQFQNNGVVDDSQLPKDRFSAERLKGVDSTLKIQPAKLEDSAVYLCASSLRGAGVFSSYNEQFFGPGTRLTVL.

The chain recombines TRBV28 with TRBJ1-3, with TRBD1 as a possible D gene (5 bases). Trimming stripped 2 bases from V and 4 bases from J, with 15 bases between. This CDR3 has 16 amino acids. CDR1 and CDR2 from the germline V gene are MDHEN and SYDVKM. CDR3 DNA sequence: TGTGCCAGCAGTTTAGGGGGGAAACGCCCGGGAAACACCATATATTTT. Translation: CASSLGGKRPGNTIYF.

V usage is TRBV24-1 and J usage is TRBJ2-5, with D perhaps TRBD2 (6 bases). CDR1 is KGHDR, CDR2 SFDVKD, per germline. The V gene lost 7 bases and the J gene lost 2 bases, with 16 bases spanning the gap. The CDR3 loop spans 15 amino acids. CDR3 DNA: TGTGCCACCAGCGCGAGGGGTGGGGGGCAAGAGACCCAGTACTTC. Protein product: CATSARGGGQETQYF.

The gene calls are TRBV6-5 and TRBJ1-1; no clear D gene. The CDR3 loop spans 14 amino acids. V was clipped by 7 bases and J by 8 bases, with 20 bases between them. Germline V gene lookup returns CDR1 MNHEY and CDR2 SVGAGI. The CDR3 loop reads CASTRMVVAIEAFF. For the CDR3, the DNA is TGTGCCAGCACCAGGATGGTGGTAGCGATCGAAGCTTTCTTT.

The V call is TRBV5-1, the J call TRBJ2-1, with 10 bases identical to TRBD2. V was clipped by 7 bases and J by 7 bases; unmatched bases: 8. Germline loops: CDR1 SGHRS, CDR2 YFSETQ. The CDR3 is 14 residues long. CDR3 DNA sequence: TGCGCCAGCGCTGGCAGGACTAGCGGAAATGAGCAGTTCTTC. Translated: CASAGRTSGNEQFF. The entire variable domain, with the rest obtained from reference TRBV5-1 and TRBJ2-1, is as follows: KAGVTQTPRYLIKTRGQQVTLSCSPISGHRSVSWYQQTPGQGLQFLFEYFSETQRNKGNFPGRFSGRQFSNSRSEMNVSTLELGDSALYLCASAGRTSGNEQFFGPGTRLTVL.

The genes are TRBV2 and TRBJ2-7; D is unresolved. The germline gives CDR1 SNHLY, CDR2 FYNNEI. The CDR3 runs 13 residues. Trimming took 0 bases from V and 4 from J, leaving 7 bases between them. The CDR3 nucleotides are TGTGCCAGCAGTGAAGCGGGCCTTTACGAGCAGTACGTC. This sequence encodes CASSEAGLYEQYV.

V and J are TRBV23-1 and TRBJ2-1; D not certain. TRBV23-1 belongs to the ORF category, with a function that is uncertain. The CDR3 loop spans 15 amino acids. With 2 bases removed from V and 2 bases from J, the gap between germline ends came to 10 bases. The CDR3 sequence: CASSQKRGTYNEQFF. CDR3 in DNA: TGCGCCAGCAGTCAAAAGCGTGGAACCTACAATGAGCAGTTCTTC.

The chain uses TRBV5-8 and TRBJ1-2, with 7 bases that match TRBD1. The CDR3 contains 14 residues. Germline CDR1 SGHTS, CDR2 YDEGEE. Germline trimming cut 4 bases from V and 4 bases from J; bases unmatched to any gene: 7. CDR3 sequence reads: CASSRQGWGYGYTF. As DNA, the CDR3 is TGTGCCAGCAGCCGACAGGGATGGGGCTATGGCTACACCTTC.

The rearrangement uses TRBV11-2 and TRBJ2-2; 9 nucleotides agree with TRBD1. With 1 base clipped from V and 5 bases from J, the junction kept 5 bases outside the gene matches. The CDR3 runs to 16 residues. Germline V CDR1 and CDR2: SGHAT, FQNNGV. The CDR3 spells CASSLAGTGKTGELFF. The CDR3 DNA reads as TGTGCCAGCAGCTTAGCCGGGACAGGGAAGACCGGGGAGCTGTTTTTT. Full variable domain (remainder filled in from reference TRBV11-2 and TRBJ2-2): EAGVAQSPRYKIIEKRQSVAFWCNPISGHATLYWYQQILGQGPKLLIQFQNNGVVDDSQLPKDRFSAERLKGVDSTLKIQPAKLEDSAVYLCASSLAGTGKTGELFFGEGSRLTVL.

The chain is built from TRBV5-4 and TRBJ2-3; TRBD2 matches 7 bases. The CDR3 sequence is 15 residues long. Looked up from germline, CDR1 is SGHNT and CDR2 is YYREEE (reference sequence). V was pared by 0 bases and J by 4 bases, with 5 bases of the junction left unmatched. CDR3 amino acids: CASSLERGVADTQYF. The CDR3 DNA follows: TGTGCCAGCAGCTTGGAGCGGGGAGTAGCAGATACGCAGTATTTT.

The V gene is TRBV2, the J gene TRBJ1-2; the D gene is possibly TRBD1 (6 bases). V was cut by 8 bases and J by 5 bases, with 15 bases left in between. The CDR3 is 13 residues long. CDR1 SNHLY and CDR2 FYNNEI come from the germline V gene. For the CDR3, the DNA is TGTGCCAGCTCCTTCGGACAGCTATATGGCTACACCTTC. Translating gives CASSFGQLYGYTF. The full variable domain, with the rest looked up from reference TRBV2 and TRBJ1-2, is EPEVTQTPSHQVTQMGQEVILRCVPISNHLYFYWYRQILGQKVEFLVSFYNNEISEKSEIFDDQFSVERPDGSNFTLKIRSTKLEDSAMYFCASSFGQLYGYTFGSGTRLTVV.

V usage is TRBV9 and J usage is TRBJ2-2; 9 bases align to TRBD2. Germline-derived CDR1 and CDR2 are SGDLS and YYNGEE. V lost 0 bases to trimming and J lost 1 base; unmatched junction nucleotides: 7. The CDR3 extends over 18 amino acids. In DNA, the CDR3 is TGTGCCAGCAGCGTAGTTGATAGCGGGGGCCAGAACACCGGGGAGCTGTTTTTT. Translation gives CASSVVDSGGQNTGELFF. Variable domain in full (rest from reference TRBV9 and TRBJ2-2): DSGVTQTPKHLITATGQRVTLRCSPRSGDLSVYWYQQSLDQGLQFLIQYYNGEERAKGNILERFSAQQFPDLHSELNLSSLELGDSALYFCASSVVDSGGQNTGELFFGEGSRLTVL.

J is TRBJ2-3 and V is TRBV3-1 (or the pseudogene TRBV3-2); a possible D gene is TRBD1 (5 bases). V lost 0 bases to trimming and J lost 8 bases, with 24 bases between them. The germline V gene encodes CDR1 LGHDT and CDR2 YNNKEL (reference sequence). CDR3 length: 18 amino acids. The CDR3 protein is CASSQDGASVGIRGTQYF. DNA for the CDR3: TGTGCCAGCAGCCAAGATGGGGCTTCTGTAGGGATAAGGGGTACGCAGTATTTT.

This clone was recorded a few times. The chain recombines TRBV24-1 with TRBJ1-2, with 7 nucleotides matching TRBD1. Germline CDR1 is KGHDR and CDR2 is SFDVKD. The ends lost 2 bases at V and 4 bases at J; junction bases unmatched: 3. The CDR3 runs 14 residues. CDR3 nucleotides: TGTGCCACCAGTGATTGGGACAGATTCTATGGCTACACCTTC. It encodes CATSDWDRFYGYTF.

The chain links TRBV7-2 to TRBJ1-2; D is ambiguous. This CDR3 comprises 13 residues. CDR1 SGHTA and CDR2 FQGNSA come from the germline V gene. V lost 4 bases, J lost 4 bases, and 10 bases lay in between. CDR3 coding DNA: TGTGCCAGCAGCTCACCTCACGGCTATGGCTACACCTTC. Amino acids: CASSSPHGYGYTF.

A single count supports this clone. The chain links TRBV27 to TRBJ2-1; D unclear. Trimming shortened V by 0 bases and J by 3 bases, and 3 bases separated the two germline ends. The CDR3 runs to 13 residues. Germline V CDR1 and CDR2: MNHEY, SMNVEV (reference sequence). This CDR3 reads CASSLSIYNEQFF. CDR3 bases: TGTGCCAGCAGTTTATCCATCTACAATGAGCAGTTCTTC.

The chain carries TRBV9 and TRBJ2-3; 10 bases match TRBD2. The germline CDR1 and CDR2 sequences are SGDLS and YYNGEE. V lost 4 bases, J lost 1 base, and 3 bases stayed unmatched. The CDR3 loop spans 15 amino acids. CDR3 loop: CASSPLAGGTDTQYF. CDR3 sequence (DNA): TGTGCCAGCAGCCCCCTAGCGGGGGGCACAGATACGCAGTATTTT.

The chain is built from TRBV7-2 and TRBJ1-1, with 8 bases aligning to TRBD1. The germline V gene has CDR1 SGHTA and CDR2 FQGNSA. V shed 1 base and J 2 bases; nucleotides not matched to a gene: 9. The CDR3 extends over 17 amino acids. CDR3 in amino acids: CASSLGYRGTLNTEAFF. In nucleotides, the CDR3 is TGTGCCAGCAGCTTAGGGTACAGGGGGACCTTAAACACTGAAGCTTTCTTT. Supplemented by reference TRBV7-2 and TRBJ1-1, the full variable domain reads GAGVSQSPSNKVTEKGKDVELRCDPISGHTALYWYRQSLGQGLEFLIYFQGNSAPDKSGLPSDRFSAERTGGSVSTLTIQRTQQEDSAVYLCASSLGYRGTLNTEAFFGQGTRLTVV.

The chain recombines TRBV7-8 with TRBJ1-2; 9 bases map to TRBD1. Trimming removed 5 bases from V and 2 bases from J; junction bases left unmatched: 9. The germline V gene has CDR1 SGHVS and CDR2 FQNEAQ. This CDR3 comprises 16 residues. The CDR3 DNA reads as TGTGCCAGCAGCCCGGGACAGGGTAGAGTGAACTATGGCTACACCTTC. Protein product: CASSPGQGRVNYGYTF.

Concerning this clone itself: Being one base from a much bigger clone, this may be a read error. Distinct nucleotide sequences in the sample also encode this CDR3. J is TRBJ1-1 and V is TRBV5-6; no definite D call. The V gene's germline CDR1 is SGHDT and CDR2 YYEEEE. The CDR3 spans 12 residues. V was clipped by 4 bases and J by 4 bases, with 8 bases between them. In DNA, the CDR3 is TGTGCCAGCAGCCTAGGGAGCACTGAAGCTTTCTTT. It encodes CASSLGSTEAFF.